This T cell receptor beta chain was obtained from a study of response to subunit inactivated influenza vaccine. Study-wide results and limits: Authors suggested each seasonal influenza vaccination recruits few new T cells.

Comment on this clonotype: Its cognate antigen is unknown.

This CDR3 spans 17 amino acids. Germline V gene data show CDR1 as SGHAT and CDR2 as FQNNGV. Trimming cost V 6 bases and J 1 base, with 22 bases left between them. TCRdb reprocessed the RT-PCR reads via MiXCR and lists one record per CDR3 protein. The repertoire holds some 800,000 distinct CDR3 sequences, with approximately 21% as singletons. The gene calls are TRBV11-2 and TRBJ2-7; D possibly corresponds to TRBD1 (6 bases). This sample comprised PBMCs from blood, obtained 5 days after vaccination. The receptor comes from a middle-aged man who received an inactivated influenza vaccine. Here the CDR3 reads CASSRHGTRGRSYEQYF. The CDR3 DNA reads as TGTGCCAGCAGTCGGCACGGGACCAGGGGTCGATCCTACGAGCAGTACTTC.